These T cell receptor beta chains were read from a single sample in a study of T-cell memory formation after mild COVID-19. TCRdb itself ran the 5' RACE reads through MiXCR, one entry per CDR3 protein. The profile shows some 48,000 distinct CDR3 sequences, about 12% of them singletons. The sequenced material came from PBMCs or a T cell subset sorted from them (not recorded which). The source of these receptors is a man younger than 35 who had mild COVID-19 (a few samples of this study predate the infection). Cell type and time point are not known. Both conserved end residues are part of each CDR3. The D gene is left open where the match is weak. The size entry is marked missing in some rows and otherwise reads once, few, many or a size class.

v_gene: TRBV10-3
d_gene: NA
abundance: NA
j_gene: TRBJ1-1
CDR3aa: CASNDNLNTEAFF
CDR3nt: TGTGCCAGTAATGACAACCTGAACACTGAAGCTTTCTTT

v_gene: TRBV3-1
d_gene: TRBD2
abundance: NA
j_gene: TRBJ2-3
CDR3aa: CASAIAGGTDTQYF
CDR3nt: TGTGCCAGTGCTATAGCGGGTGGCACAGATACGCAGTATTTT

v_gene: TRBV11-2
d_gene: TRBD2
abundance: few
j_gene: TRBJ2-5
CDR3aa: CASSLDLRLAAQETQYF
CDR3nt: TGTGCCAGCAGCTTAGATCTCCGGCTAGCGGCCCAAGAGACCCAGTACTTC

v_gene: TRBV7-3
d_gene: NA
abundance: medium-sized
j_gene: TRBJ2-2
CDR3aa: CASSSTVGTAGELFF
CDR3nt: TGTGCCAGCAGCTCCACGGTGGGGACGGCCGGGGAGCTGTTTTTT

v_gene: TRBV7-3
d_gene: NA
abundance: many
j_gene: TRBJ2-3
CDR3aa: CASSLREGDTQYF
CDR3nt: TGTGCCAGCAGCTTAAGAGAGGGAGATACGCAGTATTTT

v_gene: TRBV20-1
d_gene: TRBD1
abundance: NA
j_gene: TRBJ1-6
CDR3aa: CSAAQTGADNSPLHF
CDR3nt: TGCAGTGCCGCTCAGACAGGGGCCGATAATTCACCCCTCCACTTT

v_gene: TRBV5-4
d_gene: TRBD2
abundance: NA
j_gene: TRBJ2-3
CDR3aa: CASSLWNGGAGDTQYF
CDR3nt: TGTGCCAGCAGCTTATGGAACGGGGGGGCTGGAGATACGCAGTATTTT

v_gene: TRBV9
d_gene: TRBD2
abundance: NA
j_gene: TRBJ2-1
CDR3aa: CASSARGGVSYNEQFF
CDR3nt: TGTGCCAGCAGCGCCCGGGGGGGTGTATCCTACAATGAGCAGTTCTTC

v_gene: TRBV6-5
d_gene: NA
abundance: many
j_gene: TRBJ2-7
CDR3aa: CASSPNRGGYEQYF
CDR3nt: TGTGCCAGCAGTCCCAACCGGGGCGGGTACGAGCAGTACTTC

v_gene: TRBV9
d_gene: TRBD2
abundance: few
j_gene: TRBJ2-3
CDR3aa: CASSVGLAGGKGVTQYF
CDR3nt: TGTGCCAGCAGCGTAGGACTAGCGGGGGGGAAAGGGGTTACGCAGTATTTT

v_gene: TRBV4-2
d_gene: NA
abundance: NA
j_gene: TRBJ1-2
CDR3aa: CASSQDTSGYTF
CDR3nt: TGTGCCAGCAGCCAAGATACCTCTGGCTACACCTTC

v_gene: TRBV7-9
d_gene: NA
abundance: few
j_gene: TRBJ1-1
CDR3aa: CASSVRTGTEAFF
CDR3nt: TGTGCCAGCAGCGTTAGAACCGGGACTGAAGCTTTCTTT

v_gene: TRBV20-1
d_gene: NA
abundance: many
j_gene: TRBJ2-5
CDR3aa: CSAREVRGQETQYF
CDR3nt: TGCAGTGCTAGAGAGGTGCGGGGCCAAGAGACCCAGTACTTC